Below, 28 T cell receptor beta chains from the same sample are listed, as sequenced in a study of blood T cells in healthy people across ages. Sample-barcoded 5' priming and a J-beta primer mix drove a second PCR of roughly 6 to 12 cycles. TCRdb independently ran MiXCR on the 5' RACE reads; one entry per CDR3 protein. This table has around 940,000 distinct CDR3 sequences, approximately 50% appearing once. The sample consisted of blood. The receptors here all came from a woman aged 60 to 75 in good health.

This clonotype occurred a few times. The chain carries TRBV28 and TRBJ2-5, with 7 bases lining up with TRBD2. CDR1 and CDR2 (germline): MDHEN, SYDVKM. CDR3 length: 15 amino acids. After removal of 5 bases from V and 0 bases from J, the junction contained 6 bases not matched to a gene. The CDR3: CASSTILAYQETQYF. CDR3 coding DNA: TGTGCCAGCAGTACCATACTAGCGTACCAAGAGACCCAGTACTTC. Supplemented by reference TRBV28 and TRBJ2-5, the full variable domain reads DVKVTQSSRYLVKRTGEKVFLECVQDMDHENMFWYRQDPGLGLRLIYFSYDVKMKEKGDIPEGYSVSREKKERFSLILESASTNQTSMYLCASSTILAYQETQYFGPGTRLLVL.

A remark on this clonotype: Sequence at one end of the junction differs from germline and may be a read error. The chain uses TRBV28 and TRBJ2-5, with 9 nucleotides matching TRBD2. Per the germline V gene, CDR1 is MDHEN and CDR2 is SYDVKM. CDR3 length: 14 amino acids. The CDR3 reads CACSSGTAGGTQYF. The CDR3 DNA follows: TGTGCCTGCAGTTCCGGGACAGCGGGAGGGACCCAGTACTTC.

V and J are TRBV4-2 and TRBJ1-2; possible D gene TRBD1, 5 bases. V was pared by 0 bases and J by 4 bases, with 21 bases between. The CDR3 runs 18 residues. Germline CDR1 is LGHNA and CDR2 is YNFKEQ. The chain's CDR3 is CASSQDIPADTTLYGYTF. Written as DNA, the CDR3 is TGTGCCAGCAGCCAAGATATCCCCGCGGACACGACTCTCTATGGCTACACCTTC.

This clonotype was seen more than once but under ten times. This chain connects TRBV28 to TRBJ2-7; no clear D. Looked up from germline, CDR1 is MDHEN and CDR2 is SYDVKM. The V gene lost 3 bases and the J gene lost 0 bases, with 27 bases spanning the gap. This CDR3 has 20 amino acids. This chain's CDR3 is CASSFPLRPNTTDSSYEQYF. The DNA of the CDR3 is TGTGCCAGCAGTTTCCCTCTTCGGCCGAACACGACTGATAGCTCCTACGAGCAGTACTTC.

This chain uses TRBV4-2 with TRBJ2-3; 8 positions match TRBD2. The CDR3 has 15 amino acids. V shed 4 bases and J 4 bases; nucleotides not matched to a gene: 7. Germline values: CDR1 LGHNA, CDR2 YNFKEQ. In DNA, the CDR3 is TGTGCCAGCAGCCGTCAGCGGGAGTTCGCAGATACGCAGTATTTT. Amino acids: CASSRQREFADTQYF.

V usage is TRBV6-1 and J usage is TRBJ2-3; D is ambiguous. The V and J ends lost 2 bases and 1 base respectively, with 13 bases between them. The germline V gene has CDR1 MNHNS and CDR2 SASEGT. This CDR3 region has 16 residues. The DNA of the CDR3 is TGTGCCAGCAGTGAAATGGGTCAGCCCGGCACAGATACGCAGTATTTT. It yields the protein CASSEMGQPGTDTQYF.

This clonotype was seen just once. This chain links TRBV6-1 with TRBJ1-4; D is undetermined. Trimming took off 1 base at V and 3 bases at J, with 9 bases between the two ends. The CDR3 loop spans 15 amino acids. Germline CDR1 is MNHNS and CDR2 is SASEGT. The CDR3 spells CASSEVWLSNEKLFF. Here the CDR3 DNA reads TGTGCCAGCAGTGAAGTCTGGCTTTCTAATGAAAAACTGTTTTTT.

The genes are TRBV6-5 and TRBJ2-2; weak D call: TRBD2 (5 bases). There are 15 residues in the CDR3. The germline V and J ends were trimmed by 2 bases and 5 bases, with 12 bases remaining between them. Germline V gene lookup returns CDR1 MNHEY and CDR2 SVGAGI. The CDR3 loop reads CASSYIGGGTGELFF. DNA of the CDR3: TGTGCCAGCAGTTACATAGGAGGTGGGACCGGGGAGCTGTTTTTT.

V usage is TRBV30 and J usage is TRBJ2-1, with D unresolved. The CDR3 is 12 amino acids. The V gene lost 5 bases and the J gene lost 12 bases, with 17 bases spanning the gap. Per germline, CDR1 GTSNPN and CDR2 SVGIG (reference sequence). CDR3 sequence: CAWAGPPAVQFF. The CDR3 DNA sequence: TGTGCCTGGGCCGGCCCCCCCGCGGTGCAGTTCTTC.

This chain connects TRBV12-3 or TRBV12-4 to TRBJ2-4; 11 bases line up with TRBD1. V lost 6 bases, J lost 11 bases, and 9 bases stayed unmatched. This CDR3 region has 14 residues. CDR3 amino acids: CASSRGQGGRVQYF. The CDR3 nucleotides are TGTGCCAGCAGCAGGGGACAGGGGGGGCGCGTTCAGTACTTC.

The chain combines TRBV7-2 with TRBJ2-7; 10 positions match TRBD2. The germline V gene has CDR1 SGHTA and CDR2 FQGNSA. This CDR3 is built from 16 residues. The V segment lost 0 bases and the J segment 4 bases; nucleotides outside the gene matches: 6. The CDR3 DNA reads TGTGCCAGCAGCTTAGCGGCTAGCGGGAGAGTATACGAGCAGTACTTC. As protein: CASSLAASGRVYEQYF.

The chain is built from TRBV2 and TRBJ1-5; 7 nucleotides agree with TRBD1. The CDR3 is 15 residues long. Germline trimming cut 7 bases from V and 3 bases from J; bases unmatched to any gene: 9. The germline gives CDR1 SNHLY, CDR2 FYNNEI. Here the CDR3 reads CASKQAGTANQPQHF. CDR3 in DNA: TGTGCCAGCAAGCAGGCCGGGACAGCCAATCAGCCCCAGCATTTT. Together with reference TRBV2 and TRBJ1-5, the CDR3 gives the full variable domain: EPEVTQTPSHQVTQMGQEVILRCVPISNHLYFYWYRQILGQKVEFLVSFYNNEISEKSEIFDDQFSVERPDGSNFTLKIRSTKLEDSAMYFCASKQAGTANQPQHFGDGTRLSIL.

This clonotype was recorded a few times. The rearrangement links TRBV7-2 to TRBJ2-7; perhaps TRBD2 as D (5 bases). This CDR3 region has 15 residues. Germline loops: CDR1 SGHTA, CDR2 FQGNSA. The ends were cut back, 6 bases at V and 0 bases at J, with 15 bases in the middle. The CDR3 loop reads CASRLGSAGSYEQYF. CDR3 sequence (DNA): TGTGCCAGCAGGCTAGGGAGTGCGGGCTCCTACGAGCAGTACTTC. Using reference TRBV7-2 and TRBJ2-7 for the parts outside the CDR3, the full variable domain is GAGVSQSPSNKVTEKGKDVELRCDPISGHTALYWYRQSLGQGLEFLIYFQGNSAPDKSGLPSDRFSAERTGGSVSTLTIQRTQQEDSAVYLCASRLGSAGSYEQYFGPGTRLTVT.

The chain couples TRBV20-1 to TRBJ2-5, with D hard to call. The CDR3 covers 14 residues. Deletions cut 3 bases from V and 5 bases from J, with 16 bases between. Looked up from germline, CDR1 is DFQATT and CDR2 is SNEGSKA (reference sequence). The CDR3 DNA reads as TGCAGTGCTAGCACGACTGCGAGCTTTGAGACCCAGTACTTC. Translation: CSASTTASFETQYF.

The chain joins TRBV7-9 to TRBJ2-5; tentatively, D is TRBD2 (6 bases). V lost 9 bases, J lost 3 bases, and 14 bases lay in between. This CDR3 region has 13 residues. Germline V gene data show CDR1 as SEHNR and CDR2 as FQNEAQ (reference sequence). CDR3 in DNA: TGTGCCAGTGGAGACGGGAGAAAAGAGACCCAGTACTTC. This encodes CASGDGRKETQYF.

The CDR3 DNA follows: TGTGCCAGCAGCTCCAAAGGGGTAAAGGGGGCCTATGGCTACACCTTC. Translation: CASSSKGVKGAYGYTF. The chain recombines TRBV7-2 with TRBJ1-2, with TRBD1 matching over 7 bases. Germline trimming cut 4 bases from V and 4 bases from J; bases unmatched to any gene: 12. CDR1 and CDR2 from the germline V gene are SGHTA and FQGNSA. The CDR3 covers 16 residues.

The V and J genes are TRBV28 and TRBJ2-7; D may correspond to TRBD1 or TRBD2 (5 bases each). V was trimmed by 3 bases and J by 2 bases, leaving 11 bases between them. CDR1 is MDHEN, CDR2 SYDVKM, per germline. This CDR3 is built from 14 residues. CDR3 nucleotides: TGTGCCAGCAGTTTCCCCGAGGGGCCCTACGAGCAGTACTTC. It translates to CASSFPEGPYEQYF.

The chain links TRBV12-3 or TRBV12-4 to TRBJ2-1, with 10 positions matching TRBD2. V gave up 5 bases and J gave up 0 bases; unmatched junction bases: 10. The CDR3 sequence is 18 residues long. In DNA form, the CDR3 reads TGTGCCAGCAGTCTCCAGCGGGAGGGCCGAATCTCCTACAATGAGCAGTTCTTC. Translation gives CASSLQREGRISYNEQFF.

This rearrangement joins TRBV11-2 to TRBJ2-7; D is ambiguous. Trimming removed 1 base from V and 1 base from J, with 14 bases in between. Germline V gives CDR1 SGHAT, CDR2 FQNNGV. This CDR3 is 16 amino acids long. The CDR3: CASSLASTSLSYEQYF. CDR3 sequence (DNA): TGTGCCAGCAGCTTAGCAAGTACAAGTCTTTCCTACGAGCAGTACTTC.

V gene TRBV7-2 combines with J gene TRBJ2-3; D is undetermined. Trimming took off 3 bases at V and 1 base at J, with 11 bases between the two ends. Germline-derived CDR1 and CDR2 are SGHTA and FQGNSA. The CDR3 is 15 amino acids. In DNA, the CDR3 is TGTGCCAGCAGCTTCAGTCCATCCGGCACAGATACGCAGTATTTT. This encodes CASSFSPSGTDTQYF.

V and J are TRBV28 and TRBJ1-5, with D possibly being TRBD1 (6 bases). CDR3 length: 13 residues. Germline CDR1 and CDR2: MDHEN and SYDVKM. Trimming stripped 9 bases from V and 7 bases from J, with 16 bases between. CDR3 sequence reads: CASLETGNQPQHF. CDR3 nucleotide sequence: TGTGCCAGTTTAGAAACAGGGAACCAGCCCCAGCATTTT. Based on the CDR3 plus reference TRBV28 and TRBJ1-5, the full variable domain is DVKVTQSSRYLVKRTGEKVFLECVQDMDHENMFWYRQDPGLGLRLIYFSYDVKMKEKGDIPEGYSVSREKKERFSLILESASTNQTSMYLCASLETGNQPQHFGDGTRLSIL.

J is TRBJ2-1 and V is TRBV28, with 7 positions matching TRBD2. V shed 3 bases and J 5 bases; nucleotides not matched to a gene: 7. The CDR3 has 15 amino acids. Germline CDR1 and CDR2: MDHEN and SYDVKM. The CDR3 sequence is CASSFVGGPNNEQFF. As DNA, the CDR3 is TGTGCCAGCAGTTTTGTGGGAGGGCCGAACAATGAGCAGTTCTTC.

The chain employs TRBV27 and TRBJ2-1; no reliable D call. The CDR3 covers 15 residues. Germline values: CDR1 MNHEY, CDR2 SMNVEV (reference sequence). The V end was cut by 8 bases, the J end by 7 bases, with 21 bases between. DNA for the CDR3: TGTGCCAGCGGTTCCGCCGGGTCGCTTTATAATGAGCAGTTCTTC. As protein: CASGSAGSLYNEQFF.

This clonotype has at least ten counts. Mismatch with germline at one junction end may stem from a read error. This CDR3 is CASSLASGRAYEQYF. The CDR3 DNA follows: TGTGCCAGCAGCCTAGCTAGCGGGAGGGCCTACGAGCAGTACTTC. The V and J genes are TRBV7-6 and TRBJ2-7; 12 nucleotides match TRBD2. This CDR3 region has 15 residues. Germline CDR1 and CDR2: SGHVS and FNYEAQ. The whole variable domain, remainder taken from reference TRBV7-6 and TRBJ2-7, is GAGVSQSPRYKVTKRGQDVALRCDPISGHVSLYWYRQALGQGPEFLTYFNYEAQQDKSGLPNDRFSAERPEGSISTLTIQRTEQRDSAMYRCASSLASGRAYEQYFGPGTRLTVT.

The chain carries TRBV11-2 and TRBJ2-6, with D uncertain. V was trimmed by 5 bases and J by 1 base, leaving 12 bases between them. Per the germline V gene, CDR1 is SGHAT and CDR2 is FQNNGV. The CDR3 is made up of 16 amino acids. CDR3 protein: CASSVNPGSGANVLTF. In DNA form, the CDR3 reads TGTGCCAGCAGCGTTAATCCAGGATCTGGGGCCAACGTCCTGACTTTC.

The chain uses TRBV12-3 or TRBV12-4 and TRBJ2-5; 7 positions match TRBD2. With V trimmed by 3 bases and J by 4 bases, 5 bases remained unmatched. This CDR3 contains 14 residues. CDR3 bases: TGTGCCAGCAGTTTTGGCGGGAGCGCAGAGACCCAGTACTTC. Translated: CASSFGGSAETQYF.

The rearrangement links TRBV20-1 to TRBJ1-2; D gene unclear. The V gene lost 0 bases and the J gene lost 4 bases, with 9 bases spanning the gap. The germline V gene encodes CDR1 DFQATT and CDR2 SNEGSKA (reference sequence). The CDR3 is made up of 13 amino acids. In nucleotides, the CDR3 is TGCAGTGCTAGAGATCAAGGTTTCTATGGCTACACCTTC. It specifies CSARDQGFYGYTF.

The CDR3 protein is CASSPPQMSAYEQYF. CDR3 sequence (DNA): TGTGCCAGCAGCCCCCCCCAGATGTCGGCCTACGAGCAGTACTTC. This chain links TRBV7-2 with TRBJ2-7; D unresolved. Trimming shortened V by 5 bases and J by 2 bases, and 16 bases separated the two germline ends. This CDR3 region has 15 residues. Germline-derived CDR1 and CDR2 are SGHTA and FQGNSA. The whole variable domain, remainder taken from reference TRBV7-2 and TRBJ2-7, is GAGVSQSPSNKVTEKGKDVELRCDPISGHTALYWYRQSLGQGLEFLIYFQGNSAPDKSGLPSDRFSAERTGGSVSTLTIQRTQQEDSAVYLCASSPPQMSAYEQYFGPGTRLTVT.